This T cell receptor beta chain is from a study of control samples from healthy donors and cancer patients. The CDR3 consists of 13 residues. V was shortened by 3 bases and J by 8 bases, with 13 bases between the two germline ends. CDR1 is LGHNA and CDR2 is YNFKEQ in the germline V gene. Method: immunoSEQ multiplex PCR; TCRdb's copy keeps in-frame clones and lacks some. The sample carries approximately 72,000 clones, about nine tenths recorded once. The clonotype was recovered from a man aged 45-65 years in good health. The chain is built from TRBV4-2 and TRBJ1-2; D not resolved. The sequencing input was blood. Written as DNA, the CDR3 is TGTGCCAGCAGCCACCCCAGAAACAGCGGCTACACCTTC. This translates into CASSHPRNSGYTF.